This T cell receptor beta chain was captured in a study of blood T cell repertoires in COVID-19 (dated by TCRdb to about 2020). About the investigation overall: Samples from collaborators originated in the United States, Italy and Spain and spanned both the acute and convalescent phases of COVID-19. Where HLA class I and class II types were available, the types were taken from metadata supplied by the sample provider, not from assay-based typing. The prospective study material was composed of cDNA or gDNA derived from T cells, B-cell-depleted T cells, or PBMCs. The sample metadata nearly always contained a de-identified subject ID, COVID-19 status, age in years and sex. The repertoires were made available in a free public database intended to serve as a resource for research on the immune response to SARS-CoV-2. The dataset comprised deeply sampled blood TCRbeta repertoires from subjects exposed to, actively infected with, or recovered from COVID-19. The samples were drawn from the first 160 participants of the ongoing ImmuneRACE study and from 1,200 or so subjects provided by 6 global collaborators. Overall study outcomes, separate from this receptor: How much clinical and demographic metadata was included differed by source and by participant, and the metadata was provided uncurated.

Participants in the prospective study were aged 18 to 89 years, lived in 24 United States geographic areas, and enrolled through a virtual design. In the prospective study, participants were assigned to cohorts based on the clinical history participants reported in a screening survey and a study questionnaire. Recovered participants in ImmuneRACE Cohort 3 were defined as having two consecutive negative NP/OP PCR tests, clearance from a healthcare professional, or resolution of symptoms. In the prospective study, mobile phlebotomists collected whole blood, serum and a nasopharyngeal or oropharyngeal swab from each participant. Prospective study participants could optionally give additional blood draws and questionnaires over a roughly 2-month period. Prospective study blood samples were shipped either frozen or at room temperature before DNA extraction. TCRbeta CDR3 regions were amplified from genomic DNA using the immunoSEQ Assay, a bias-controlled multiplex PCR. As for the original processing: Nucleated cell counts per sample were estimated from amplification of reference gene primers within the assay. To quantify the absolute abundance of each unique TCRbeta CDR3 rearrangement, sequence reads were collapsed and filtered. For each sample, productive Simpson clonality was calculated as the square root of Simpson's diversity index over productive rearrangements. This immuneACCESS table, as held by TCRdb, lists in-frame sequences with V and J called but not all clones. Of the missing ones, under half trace to an unresolved V gene in checked studies; the others have no known cause. Clone size and the V and J calls come from that table; the DNA yielded D and trimming. The sample records approximately 300,000 clones, under 90% of which are singletons. Of the sample, about 9.4% falls within the top ten clones.

As to this clone: The target of this receptor is not known. Base qualities were left out, and no much larger clone turns up one base away.

This clonotype was obtained from a woman aged 25-40 years who had recovered from COVID-19. Sequenced material: PBMCs or T cells enriched from blood (not recorded which).

The DNA sequence follows: TGTGCCAGGGCGACTAGCGGGGATTACGAGCAGTACTTC. Its amino acids are CARATSGDYEQYF. The receptor chain draws on TRBV2 and TRBJ2-7, and 11 bases in between align with TRBD2. The CDR3 contains 13 residues, cysteine and phenylalanine counted. Here the CDR3 DNA is all that survives: 39 bases in frame from base 1. According to the germline V gene, CDR1 reads SNHLY and CDR2 reads FYNNEI. After removal of 9 bases from V and 4 bases from J, the junction retains 5 bases not matched to a gene.